Each of the 27 T cell receptor beta chains below was sequenced from the same sample in a study of blood T cell repertoires in COVID-19. Repertoires were generated with immunoSEQ multiplex PCR, while TCRdb's copy carries only in-frame clones and drops some. The profile shows about 420,000 clones, over 85% of them singletons. Specimen: peripheral blood. The receptors derive from a man between 18 and 35 years old with COVID-19, enrolled during active disease.

The chain couples TRBV6-5 to TRBJ1-4, with D unclear. V was cut by 6 bases and J by 4 bases, with 12 bases left in between. This CDR3 contains 14 residues. Looked up from germline, CDR1 is MNHEY and CDR2 is SVGAGI. DNA of the CDR3: TGTGCCAGCAGCCGCGGACTTAATAATGAAAAACTGTTTTTT. It yields the protein CASSRGLNNEKLFF.

V usage is TRBV5-4 and J usage is TRBJ2-7; D gene uncertain. The CDR3 length is 11 residues. In germline, CDR1 is SGHNT, CDR2 YYREEE (reference sequence). Trimming cost V 6 bases and J 7 bases, with 11 bases left between them. In DNA form, the CDR3 reads TGTGCCAGCACCCTAGACGGTGAGCAGTACTTC. It encodes CASTLDGEQYF. Using reference TRBV5-4 and TRBJ2-7 for the parts outside the CDR3, the full variable domain is ETGVTQSPTHLIKTRGQQVTLRCSSQSGHNTVSWYQQALGQGPQFIFQYYREEENGRGNFPPRFSGLQFPNYSSELNVNALELDDSALYLCASTLDGEQYFGPGTRLTVT.

This clone appeared once. The V gene is TRBV5-1, the J gene TRBJ2-2, with TRBD2 matching over 8 bases. Per germline, CDR1 SGHRS and CDR2 YFSETQ. Losses at the gene ends were 7 bases for V and 4 bases for J; bases not matched to a gene: 9. This CDR3 has 15 residues. The CDR3 nucleotides read TGCGCCAGCCCGGGGGGGGTGTACGGCACCGGGGAGCTGTTTTTT. Translation gives CASPGGVYGTGELFF.

The rearrangement uses TRBV4-1 and TRBJ1-2; a weak D match, TRBD1 (5 bases). Trimming stripped 2 bases from V and 5 bases from J, with 18 bases between. The germline V gene encodes CDR1 MGHRA and CDR2 YSYEKL. The CDR3 is 16 amino acids. CDR3 amino acids: CASSQSNGQGVYGYTF. CDR3 nucleotides: TGCGCCAGCAGCCAATCCAATGGGCAGGGCGTATATGGCTACACCTTC.

The chain uses TRBV11-3 and TRBJ2-7; 10 bases match TRBD2. The CDR3 runs 15 residues. J was trimmed by 2 bases and V by 0 bases; bases with no gene match: 1. CDR1 is SGHNT, CDR2 YENEEA, per germline. As DNA, the CDR3 is TGTGCCAGCAGCTTAGATGGGACTAGCGCCTACGAGCAGTACTTC. It is translated as CASSLDGTSAYEQYF.

The chain recombines TRBV3-1 (or the pseudogene TRBV3-2) with TRBJ1-5, with no clear D. Deletions cut 1 base from V and 2 bases from J, with 9 bases between. Germline V gene data show CDR1 as LGHDT and CDR2 as YNNKEL (reference sequence). The CDR3 has 15 amino acids. CDR3 sequence reads: CASSQGAFGNQPQHF. The CDR3, as DNA: TGTGCCAGCAGCCAAGGGGCCTTCGGCAATCAGCCCCAGCATTTT.

The rearrangement uses TRBV11-3 and TRBJ2-1; 10 bases match TRBD2. Trimming at V came to 6 bases and at J to 7 bases, leaving 6 bases not matched to a gene. Germline V gene sequence: CDR1 SGHNT, CDR2 YENEEA. The CDR3 runs to 14 residues. The CDR3 bases are TGTGCCAGCAGGAAGCGGGAGGGCGGGAATGAGCAGTTCTTC. This sequence encodes CASRKREGGNEQFF. Full variable domain (remainder filled in from reference TRBV11-3 and TRBJ2-1): EAGVVQSPRYKIIEKKQPVAFWCNPISGHNTLYWYLQNLGQGPELLIRYENEEAVDDSQLPKDRFSAERLKGVDSTLKIQPAELGDSAVYLCASRKREGGNEQFFGPGTRLTVL.

The V gene is TRBV2, the J gene TRBJ1-4; 9 bases map to TRBD1. The CDR3 contains 15 residues. Germline values: CDR1 SNHLY, CDR2 FYNNEI. Trimming at V came to 5 bases and at J to 3 bases, leaving 4 bases not matched to a gene. CDR3 DNA sequence: TGTGCCAGCAGTATACAGGGGGCGGCTAATGAAAAACTGTTTTTT. This gives the protein CASSIQGAANEKLFF.

This chain connects TRBV2 to TRBJ1-4; D may be TRBD1 (5 bases). Germline CDR1 is SNHLY and CDR2 is FYNNEI. Trimming pared 11 bases from V and 0 bases from J, leaving 16 bases between. The CDR3 is 15 residues long. The CDR3 region is CARGFSGATNEKLFF. CDR3 DNA sequence: TGTGCCCGAGGTTTTTCGGGGGCAACTAATGAAAAACTGTTTTTT.

In its sample, this clone was seen once. The rearrangement links TRBV12-3 or TRBV12-4 to TRBJ1-5; 7 bases match TRBD1. The junction had 6 bases not matched to a gene; V was cut back by 6 bases and J by 7 bases. This CDR3 has 13 residues. Here the CDR3 reads CASRQTGYQPQHF. CDR3 nucleotides: TGTGCCAGCAGACAGACAGGGTACCAGCCCCAGCATTTT.

In regard to this clone: The same CDR3 also results from other DNA sequences found in this sample. The chain combines TRBV5-1 with TRBJ2-1; the D is unclear. With 0 bases removed from V and 0 bases from J, the gap between germline ends came to 7 bases. The CDR3 extends over 15 amino acids. CDR1 and CDR2 (germline): SGHRS, YFSETQ. The CDR3: CASSLASSSYNEQFF. Here the CDR3 DNA reads TGCGCCAGCAGCTTGGCCTCTTCCTCCTACAATGAGCAGTTCTTC.

The chain couples TRBV25-1 to TRBJ2-5; D perhaps matches TRBD1 (5 bases). Germline CDR1 and CDR2: MGHDK and SYGVNS. The CDR3 consists of 15 residues. The V gene lost 1 base and the J gene lost 5 bases, with 14 bases spanning the gap. CDR3 residues: CASSESQGREETQYF. CDR3 sequence (DNA): TGTGCCAGCAGTGAATCTCAGGGCCGTGAGGAGACCCAGTACTTC.

This sequence joins TRBV6-5 and TRBJ1-5; D might be TRBD1 (5 bases). The CDR3 covers 15 residues. In germline, CDR1 is MNHEY, CDR2 SVGAGI. V lost 6 bases and J lost 3, with 15 bases in between. The CDR3 bases are TGTGCCAGCAGGGATCATGACAGCGACAATCAGCCCCAGCATTTT. Its protein product is CASRDHDSDNQPQHF.

The CDR3 reads CASSLVPSGGGYNEQFF. The DNA for the CDR3 is TGTGCCAGCAGCTTAGTGCCCAGCGGGGGGGGCTACAATGAGCAGTTCTTC. The gene calls are TRBV7-6 and TRBJ2-1; TRBD2 matches at 10 bases. V shed 1 base, J shed 3 bases, and the junction held 6 bases outside the gene matches. Germline-derived CDR1 and CDR2 are SGHVS and FNYEAQ. This CDR3 is 17 amino acids long. Combining the CDR3 with reference TRBV7-6 and TRBJ2-1 gives the whole variable domain GAGVSQSPRYKVTKRGQDVALRCDPISGHVSLYWYRQALGQGPEFLTYFNYEAQQDKSGLPNDRFSAERPEGSISTLTIQRTEQRDSAMYRCASSLVPSGGGYNEQFFGPGTRLTVL.

This chain joins TRBV7-2 and TRBJ2-3; TRBD2 might be the D (5 bases). V lost 1 base to trimming and J lost 2 bases, with 7 bases between them. Germline values: CDR1 SGHTA, CDR2 FQGNSA. The CDR3 spans 14 residues. CDR3 region: CASSLERITDTQYF. The CDR3 coding sequence is TGTGCCAGCAGCTTAGAGCGGATCACAGATACGCAGTATTTT.

The J gene is TRBJ2-1, the V gene TRBV27; a weak D match, TRBD2 (6 bases). V dropped 4 bases and J dropped 0 bases, with 13 bases sitting between them. Germline V CDR1 and CDR2: MNHEY, SMNVEV (reference sequence). CDR3 length equals 16 residues. In DNA, the CDR3 is TGTGCCAGCAGTTCCCCCGGCGGGAACTCCTACAATGAGCAGTTCTTC. It translates to CASSSPGGNSYNEQFF.

This chain links TRBV27 with TRBJ2-5; TRBD2 might be the D (6 bases). V dropped 4 bases and J dropped 4 bases, with 10 bases sitting between them. Germline CDR1 MNHEY, CDR2 SMNVEV (reference sequence). The CDR3 loop spans 13 amino acids. CDR3 amino acids: CASSSRGGETQYF. The CDR3 coding sequence is TGTGCCAGCAGTTCACGGGGAGGAGAGACCCAGTACTTC.

This sequence joins TRBV2 and TRBJ1-2; D gene ambiguous. The V end was cut by 4 bases, the J end by 7 bases, with 4 bases between. Germline CDR1 SNHLY, CDR2 FYNNEI. This CDR3 region has 10 residues. The CDR3 nucleotides read TGTGCCAGCAGTGGGGCTGGCTACACCTTC. Translated, it gives CASSGAGYTF.

V usage is TRBV11-3 and J usage is TRBJ2-3, with 7 bases aligning to TRBD2. The trim removed 1 base at V and 2 bases at J, leaving 9 bases unmatched. CDR3 length equals 17 residues. Germline CDR1 is SGHNT and CDR2 is YENEEA. The CDR3: CASSLGSGRGFTDTQYF. CDR3 nucleotide sequence: TGTGCCAGCAGCTTAGGTTCCGGGCGGGGGTTCACAGATACGCAGTATTTT.

V and J are TRBV6-5 and TRBJ2-5, with D perhaps TRBD1 (5 bases). This CDR3 contains 15 residues. The V end lost 6 bases, the J end lost 2 bases, and 16 bases lay between the germline ends. Germline CDR1 is MNHEY and CDR2 is SVGAGI. CDR3 in amino acids: CASSPRVQGQETQYF. The CDR3 region has the DNA TGTGCCAGCAGCCCCCGTGTTCAGGGTCAAGAGACCCAGTACTTC.

The gene calls are TRBV24-1 and TRBJ1-2, with 7 bases identical to TRBD1. This CDR3 contains 14 residues. J gave up 7 bases and V 2 bases, and 6 bases lay outside the gene matches. Germline CDR1 reads KGHDR; CDR2 reads SFDVKD. This CDR3 is CATSDSRQGPGYTF. The DNA of the CDR3 is TGTGCCACCAGTGATTCCCGACAGGGACCTGGCTACACCTTC.

This clone occurred once. The chain uses TRBV7-6 and TRBJ2-3; TRBD1 matches 8 bases. The CDR3 is made up of 14 amino acids. Looked up from germline, CDR1 is SGHVS and CDR2 is FNYEAQ. The V gene end was trimmed by 4 bases and the J gene end by 4 bases; junction bases not matched to a gene: 4. The CDR3 reads CASSSGQGADTQYF. CDR3 coding DNA: TGTGCCAGCAGCTCAGGACAGGGCGCAGATACGCAGTATTTT.

The chain is built from TRBV5-1 and TRBJ2-2; D may be TRBD1 (6 bases). CDR3 length equals 15 residues. V lost 4 bases to trimming and J lost 0 bases, with 10 bases between them. The germline CDR1 and CDR2 sequences are SGHRS and YFSETQ. CDR3 sequence: CASSQRTANTGELFF. CDR3 DNA: TGCGCCAGCAGCCAACGGACAGCGAACACCGGGGAGCTGTTTTTT.

CDR3 nucleotide sequence: TGTGCCAGCAGGGGGACAGGATTAAGCCTCGAGACCCAGTACTTC. It is translated as CASRGTGLSLETQYF. The chain uses TRBV2 and TRBJ2-5; TRBD1 agrees at 8 bases. Trimming cost V 6 bases and J 5 bases; bases outside gene matches: 11. The CDR3 covers 15 residues. Germline values: CDR1 SNHLY, CDR2 FYNNEI.

The genes are TRBV9 and TRBJ2-7; D gene uncertain. V gave up 3 bases and J gave up 2 bases, with 9 bases separating them. CDR3 length equals 13 residues. Germline V gene data show CDR1 as SGDLS and CDR2 as YYNGEE. CDR3 sequence reads: CASSAGPAYEQYF. DNA for the CDR3: TGTGCCAGCAGCGCAGGCCCGGCCTACGAGCAGTACTTC.

V gene TRBV5-6 combines with J gene TRBJ2-1, with TRBD2 matching 9 bases. V shed 1 base and J 5 bases; nucleotides not matched to a gene: 7. This CDR3 is built from 16 residues. Germline V lookup: CDR1 SGHDT, CDR2 YYEEEE. In DNA, the CDR3 is TGTGCCAGCAGCTTGTCAAGCGGGAGGCTTCACAATGAGCAGTTCTTC. Protein: CASSLSSGRLHNEQFF.

The chain joins TRBV24-1 to TRBJ2-7; 8 bases fit TRBD1. Germline CDR1 and CDR2: KGHDR and SFDVKD. J lost 2 bases, V lost 6 bases, and 5 bases had no gene match. This CDR3 has 14 residues. The CDR3 sequence: CATSTGGKPYEQYF. The CDR3 DNA is TGTGCCACCAGTACAGGGGGGAAGCCCTACGAGCAGTACTTC.